What follows are 28 T cell receptor beta chains derived from one specimen sequenced in a study of cytotoxic CD8 clonotypes in ibrutinib-treated CLL. TCRdb keeps only in-frame clones here, not all; method: immunoSEQ multiplex PCR. The profile shows more than 200,000 clones, 60% to 75% of them singletons. The specimen comprised PBMCs, sampled after 24 months of ibrutinib treatment. The receptors come from a human donor with chronic lymphocytic leukemia.

V is TRBV28 and J is TRBJ2-7; 8 nucleotides agree with TRBD2. CDR1 and CDR2 from the germline V gene are MDHEN and SYDVKM. The CDR3 consists of 14 residues. The V gene end was trimmed by 6 bases and the J gene end by 3 bases; junction bases not matched to a gene: 7. CDR3 sequence reads: CASRAGGDYYEQYF. The CDR3 region has the DNA TGTGCCAGCAGGGCCGGGGGGGACTACTACGAGCAGTACTTC.

This clone showed up just a few times. Additional DNA sequences in this sample encode the identical CDR3. This rearrangement joins TRBV28 to TRBJ2-1; D is uncertain. CDR1 and CDR2 from the germline V gene are MDHEN and SYDVKM. V lost 2 bases and J lost 10, with 9 bases in between. This CDR3 spans 12 amino acids. As DNA, the CDR3 is TGTGCCAGCAGTTTAGGCCTACCGGAGCAGTTCTTC. Its translation: CASSLGLPEQFF.

V and J are TRBV4-1 and TRBJ2-3; perhaps TRBD2 as D (6 bases). This CDR3 comprises 16 residues. CDR1 MGHRA and CDR2 YSYEKL come from the germline V gene. V lost 0 bases and J 3 bases, leaving 13 bases between the germline ends. The CDR3 DNA reads TGCGCCAGCAGCCAAGATCATGGGGGGTTAACAGATACGCAGTATTTT. Amino acids: CASSQDHGGLTDTQYF.

CDR3 sequence reads: CSVEDHTDTQYF. The DNA for the CDR3 is TGCAGCGTTGAAGATCATACAGATACGCAGTATTTT. The chain links TRBV29-1 to TRBJ2-3; D not resolved. The CDR3 loop spans 12 amino acids. Trimming left V 0 bases short and J 3 bases short, with 4 bases between. The germline CDR1 and CDR2 sequences are SQVTM and ANQGSEA.

Details on this clone: This sample includes further DNA sequences coding for the same CDR3. The rearrangement uses TRBV7-2 and TRBJ2-7; 10 bases map to TRBD1. Germline values: CDR1 SGHTA, CDR2 FQGNSA. Germline trimming cut 5 bases from V and 3 bases from J; bases unmatched to any gene: 4. The CDR3 is 14 amino acids. CDR3 in amino acids: CASSPWTGGYEQYF. CDR3 DNA: TGTGCCAGCAGCCCTTGGACAGGGGGCTACGAGCAGTACTTC.

The rearrangement joins TRBV18 to TRBJ1-1; D is unresolved. This CDR3 spans 15 amino acids. Germline assignment: CDR1 KGHSH and CDR2 LQKENI. V lost 0 bases, J lost 9 bases, and 17 bases lay in between. The CDR3 coding sequence is TGTGCCAGCTCACCACCCCAAAGTAAACAGAAAAAAGCTTTCTTT. Protein: CASSPPQSKQKKAFF.

The CDR3: CASSIYSYSYEQYF. Written as DNA, the CDR3 is TGTGCCAGTAGTATTTACTCCTACTCCTACGAGCAGTACTTC. The V call is TRBV19, the J call TRBJ2-7; no definite D call. CDR3 length equals 14 residues. V lost 3 bases to trimming and J lost 0 bases, with 9 bases between them. Germline CDR1 is LNHDA and CDR2 is SQIVND (reference sequence).

The rearrangement uses TRBV2 and TRBJ2-7, with D possibly called TRBD1 or TRBD2 (6 bases each). Germline CDR1 and CDR2: SNHLY and FYNNEI. The CDR3 totals 14 residues. The V end lost 8 bases, the J end lost 1 base, and 15 bases lay between the germline ends. The CDR3 here is CASHEGGWSYEQYF. The CDR3 DNA follows: TGTGCCAGCCACGAGGGGGGATGGTCCTACGAGCAGTACTTC.

This clone was detected only once. The chain carries TRBV27 and TRBJ2-1, with D perhaps TRBD2 (5 bases). This CDR3 region has 15 residues. Between the trimmed V and J ends, which lost 6 bases and 2 bases, there was a span of 14 bases. CDR1 is MNHEY and CDR2 is SMNVEV in the germline V gene (reference sequence). The CDR3 bases are TGTGCCAGCAGCCCCGCTATCGGGACCTACAATGAGCAGTTCTTC. Protein: CASSPAIGTYNEQFF.

The chain joins TRBV6-5 to TRBJ2-7; tentative D call: TRBD2 (6 bases). This CDR3 has 14 amino acids. Trimming took off 0 bases at V and 7 bases at J, with 13 bases between the two ends. Germline CDR1 and CDR2: MNHEY and SVGAGI. CDR3 sequence reads: CASSYSWDSREQYF. In DNA form, the CDR3 reads TGTGCCAGCAGTTACTCTTGGGACTCCCGGGAGCAGTACTTC.

This clone was picked up a small number of times. The genes are TRBV19 and TRBJ1-5; D is possibly TRBD1 (5 bases). CDR1 is LNHDA and CDR2 is SQIVND in the germline V gene (reference sequence). V was shortened by 9 bases and J by 0 bases, with 12 bases between the two germline ends. This CDR3 contains 14 residues. The CDR3: CASYPGDSNQPQHF. CDR3 DNA: TGTGCCAGCTACCCGGGGGATAGCAATCAGCCCCAGCATTTT.

The rearrangement links TRBV5-1 to TRBJ2-3, with TRBD1 identical over 8 bases. The J segment lost 3 bases and the V segment lost 4 bases, leaving 7 bases of the junction unmatched. From germline, CDR1 is SGHRS and CDR2 YFSETQ. The CDR3 is made up of 15 amino acids. The CDR3 DNA follows: TGCGCCAGCAGCCGGGGACAGGAGGGGACAGATACGCAGTATTTT. Its translation: CASSRGQEGTDTQYF.

This clone is a singleton in its sample. The chain links TRBV28 to TRBJ2-3, with D unresolved. The ends were cut back, 2 bases at V and 2 bases at J, with 8 bases in the middle. This CDR3 has 14 amino acids. The V gene's germline CDR1 is MDHEN and CDR2 SYDVKM. CDR3 sequence (DNA): TGTGCCAGCAGTTTAGGTATTGACACAGATACGCAGTATTTT. It is translated as CASSLGIDTDTQYF.

The chain employs TRBV2 and TRBJ1-3, with D hard to call. This CDR3 region has 13 residues. The V and J ends lost 4 bases and 2 bases respectively, with 6 bases between them. Germline lookup yields CDR1 SNHLY and CDR2 FYNNEI. As DNA, the CDR3 is TGTGCCAGCAGTGGCTACCCTGGAAACACCATATATTTT. Translating gives CASSGYPGNTIYF.

The V call is TRBV27, the J call TRBJ2-2; D gene unclear. This CDR3 is built from 15 residues. Deletions cut 0 bases from V and 1 base from J, with 6 bases between. The germline V gene has CDR1 MNHEY and CDR2 SMNVEV (reference sequence). CDR3 region: CASSLSRRNTGELFF. CDR3 in DNA: TGTGCCAGCAGTTTATCCCGCAGGAACACCGGGGAGCTGTTTTTT.

The chain joins TRBV21-1 to TRBJ2-5; the table names TRBD1, a call not compared with the DNA. TRBV21-1 is shown as a pseudogene. The CDR3 contains 15 residues. CDR3 in amino acids: CASSKERDKQETQYF. In nucleotides, the CDR3 is TGTGCCAGCAGCAAAGAGAGGGACAAACAAGAGACCCAGTACTTC.

The chain carries TRBV30 and TRBJ2-7, with 10 bases that match TRBD1. Germline trimming cut 0 bases from V and 2 bases from J; bases unmatched to any gene: 4. The germline V gene encodes CDR1 GTSNPN and CDR2 SVGIG (reference sequence). The CDR3 spans 15 residues. The CDR3 sequence is CAWSVTGQGTYEQYF. The CDR3 DNA sequence: TGTGCCTGGAGTGTGACGGGACAGGGGACCTACGAGCAGTACTTC.

The gene calls are TRBV6-1 and TRBJ2-6; 7 bases line up with TRBD1. This CDR3 is 16 amino acids long. Germline assignment: CDR1 MNHNS and CDR2 SASEGT. The junction had 2 bases not matched to a gene; V was cut back by 3 bases and J by 0 bases. CDR3 amino acids: CASSETGISGANVLTF. In nucleotides, the CDR3 is TGTGCCAGCAGTGAGACAGGGATCTCTGGGGCCAACGTCCTGACTTTC.

The chain carries TRBV28 and TRBJ1-2, with D uncertain. Germline V gene lookup returns CDR1 MDHEN and CDR2 SYDVKM. Trimming removed 8 bases at V and 4 bases at J, with 8 bases between. CDR3 length: 11 amino acids. The CDR3 DNA reads as TGTGCCAGCGGCTTACCCTATGGCTACACCTTC. This sequence encodes CASGLPYGYTF.

The chain carries TRBV19 and TRBJ1-2; 10 nucleotides line up with TRBD1. V shed 7 bases and J 11 bases; nucleotides not matched to a gene: 10. CDR1 is LNHDA and CDR2 is SQIVND in the germline V gene (reference sequence). The CDR3 runs 13 residues. The CDR3 DNA follows: TGTGCCAGTACCCCAGACAGGGGGCGCGGGTACACCTTC. Protein sequence: CASTPDRGRGYTF.

This sequence joins TRBV6-6 and TRBJ2-7; D is perhaps TRBD2 (6 bases). Germline V lookup: CDR1 MNHNY, CDR2 SVGAGI (reference sequence). With 5 bases removed from V and 4 bases from J, the gap between germline ends came to 18 bases. This CDR3 is built from 15 residues. CDR3: CASSHAGSTAYEQYF. CDR3 bases: TGTGCCAGCAGTCACGCCGGGAGCACGGCTTACGAGCAGTACTTC.

This clone was counted between two and nine times. V usage is TRBV7-9 and J usage is TRBJ2-1, with D perhaps matching TRBD1 (5 bases). The CDR3 has 14 amino acids. CDR1 and CDR2 from the germline V gene are SEHNR and FQNEAQ (reference sequence). V gave up 4 bases and J gave up 0 bases, with 7 bases separating them. CDR3 sequence (DNA): TGTGCCAGCAGCTACACAGGCTCCTACAATGAGCAGTTCTTC. Translated, it gives CASSYTGSYNEQFF.

Written as DNA, the CDR3 is TGTGCCAGCAGCTCTACATCGGACATTAGCACAGATACGCAGTATTTT. Protein sequence: CASSSTSDISTDTQYF. J is TRBJ2-3 and V is TRBV7-8; maybe TRBD1 (5 bases). Per germline, CDR1 SGHVS and CDR2 FQNEAQ. The CDR3 has 16 residues. V shed 4 bases and J shed 0 bases, with 14 bases lying between them.

The chain joins TRBV2 to TRBJ2-7; 8 bases line up with TRBD1. V lost 6 bases to trimming and J lost 4 bases; unmatched junction nucleotides: 8. This CDR3 has 14 amino acids. Germline-derived CDR1 and CDR2 are SNHLY and FYNNEI. The CDR3 here is CASRRDRQIYEQYF. DNA for the CDR3: TGTGCCAGCAGACGGGACAGGCAGATTTACGAGCAGTACTTC.

The chain couples TRBV28 to TRBJ2-7, with TRBD1 matching 8 bases. The ends lost 4 bases at V and 3 bases at J; junction bases unmatched: 8. Per the germline V gene, CDR1 is MDHEN and CDR2 is SYDVKM. This CDR3 has 15 amino acids. The CDR3 region has the DNA TGTGCCAGCAGTTGGGCTAGGACAGGGTTCTACGAGCAGTACTTC. The encoded protein is CASSWARTGFYEQYF.

This rearrangement joins TRBV19 to TRBJ2-7; D is undetermined. Between the trimmed V and J ends, which lost 4 bases and 4 bases, there was a span of 8 bases. Germline V lookup: CDR1 LNHDA, CDR2 SQIVND (reference sequence). This CDR3 comprises 12 residues. In DNA, the CDR3 is TGTGCCAGTAGTACTCCAGGTTACGAGCAGTACTTC. Its translation: CASSTPGYEQYF.

The rearrangement links TRBV6-5 to TRBJ1-2; tentatively, D is TRBD1 (5 bases). The CDR3 covers 13 residues. CDR1 and CDR2 from the germline V gene are MNHEY and SVGAGI. Trimming stripped 5 bases from V and 2 bases from J, with 9 bases between. The DNA of the CDR3 is TGTGCCAGCAGTCCCCGACAGAACTATGGCTACACCTTC. It is translated as CASSPRQNYGYTF.

The rearrangement joins TRBV10-2 to TRBJ2-3, with TRBD1 identical over 10 bases. CDR3 length: 13 residues. CDR1 is WSHSY, CDR2 SAAADI, per germline. The ends lost 10 bases at V and 1 base at J; junction bases unmatched: 2. The CDR3 spells CATGTGGTDTQYF. In DNA form, the CDR3 reads TGCGCCACCGGGACAGGGGGCACAGATACGCAGTATTTT.